The clone carrying this T cell receptor (beta chain) was picked up many times. Its target is unknown. Amplification targeted TCR beta CDR3 regions from RNA transcripts. The primer set for the first-round RT-PCR of the TCR CDR3 was HTBI. TCRdb reanalysed the multiplex PCR reads using MiXCR and keeps one entry per CDR3 protein. The table lists 400,000 to 600,000 distinct CDR3 sequences, more than 15% of them singletons. The sample is drawn from a study of T cells in Graves' hyperthyroidism and ophthalmopathy. Study details: It was at initial diagnosis, before any treatment, that peripheral blood was collected. Study-level results: Within blood appeared most thyroid clonotypes that had expanded above 0.001.

Trimming cost V 4 bases and J 3 bases, with 14 bases left between them. The V gene's germline CDR1 is GTSNPN and CDR2 SVGIG (reference sequence). The CDR3 sequence is 14 residues long. Clinical Activity Scores of at least 3, NOSPECS grades of at least 4 and durations under 3 months characterized ophthalmopathy patients. The PBMCs had their origin in 10 ml of fresh peripheral blood. This chain uses TRBV30 with TRBJ2-3; tentative D call: TRBD2 (6 bases). This clonotype originated in a woman aged 25 to 39 with Graves' ophthalmopathy. Sequenced sample: blood. The CDR3 loop reads CAWTRDLLTDTQYF. In nucleotides, the CDR3 is TGTGCCTGGACCCGGGACTTACTGACAGATACGCAGTATTTT.